This TCR beta chain was captured by sequencing in a study of a mutant IDH1 vaccine in newly diagnosed glioma. The overall study: Once 4-6 weeks had passed after radiotherapy alone, vaccination started, or it started with temozolomide cycles. Former treatment meant radiotherapy, temozolomide, or both; the majority had gotten both. Week 35 held visit V12, while week 47 held visit V13.

Time point specified: week 35, safety follow-up. Every single dose of the vaccine, 300 ug of mutant IDH1 20-mer peptide, came with topical imiquimod. On this clone: Its specificity is unknown.

The CDR3 spans 15 residues. V was clipped by 1 base and J by 4 bases; unmatched bases: 3. CDR1 and CDR2 from the germline V gene are LGHNA and YSLEER. Produced via immunoSEQ multiplex PCR; TCRdb's table is partial and in-frame only. The sample has about 54,000 clones, 80% to 85% seen once. The source was PBMCs, collected from a glioma patient whose treatment included an IDH1 peptide vaccine. The origin of this receptor is a woman aged 18-30 years with glioma. This rearrangement joins TRBV4-3 to TRBJ2-7; 11 nucleotides agree with TRBD2. CDR3 DNA sequence: TGCGCCAGCAGCCAAGGACTAGCGGGGAGTTACGAGCAGTACTTC. Protein product: CASSQGLAGSYEQYF.